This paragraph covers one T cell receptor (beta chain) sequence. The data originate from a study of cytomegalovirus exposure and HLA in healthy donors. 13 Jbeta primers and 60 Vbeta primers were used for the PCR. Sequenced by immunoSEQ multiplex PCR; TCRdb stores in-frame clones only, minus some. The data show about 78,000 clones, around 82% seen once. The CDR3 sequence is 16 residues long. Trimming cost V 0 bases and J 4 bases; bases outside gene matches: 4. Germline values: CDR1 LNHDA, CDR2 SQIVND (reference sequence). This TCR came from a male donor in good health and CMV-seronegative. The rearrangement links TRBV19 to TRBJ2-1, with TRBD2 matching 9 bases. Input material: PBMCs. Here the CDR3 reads CASSIDGLAGYNEQFF. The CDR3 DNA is TGTGCCAGTAGTATAGACGGGCTAGCGGGATACAATGAGCAGTTCTTC.